The subject of this entry is one TCR beta chain. This clone was counted a few times. Its antigen remains unidentified. Base qualities are not recorded, but no much larger clone differs from it by a single base. TCR beta chain CDR3 regions were immunosequenced using the ImmunoSEQ Assay (Adaptive Biotechnologies). On the study's bioinformatics: The ImmunoSEQ Analyzer platform was used to export TCRB rearrangements, read counts, read proportions and gene usage. T-cell clonality was calculated on productive rearrangements as 1 minus Pielou's evenness. In the clonal space homeostasis analysis, clonotypes were grouped as rare, small, medium, large or hyperexpanded (0.01 to 1 of the repertoire). TCR productive clonality was compared across immune clusters C1, C2 and C3 using the Wilcoxon rank sum test. TCRdb's version of the immuneACCESS table is confined to in-frame rearrangements and falls short of the full clone set. An unresolved V gene accounts for under half of the shortfall where checked; the remainder is of unknown origin. V, J and clone size reflect that table, while D and trimming were determined from the DNA. The sample table holds about 4,600 clones, of which around 70% were seen once. About a sixth of the sample belongs to the ten largest clones.

Specimens were post-treatment primary, local recurrence and metastasis tumors from poor-prognosis patients. CDR1 and CDR2, per the germline V gene, are SGHNT and YENEEA. The CDR3 sequence holds 14 residues, the cysteine and phenylalanine included. Only the CDR3 portion is preserved as DNA: 42 bases, with reading frame beginning at the first base. The germline ends are 12 bases apart after V is trimmed by 4 bases and J by 6 bases. This sample was included in a study of the immune and genomic landscape of osteosarcoma (dated by TCRdb to the early 2020s). In terms of the full investigation: The overall cohort was composed of a few dozen pediatric and adult patients with high-grade osteosarcoma, and a median age at diagnosis of roughly 25 years (range 5-81) was recorded. Poor-risk disease was overrepresented in the cohort, as 73% of patients had an unfavorable pathologic response to standard therapy and 67% were deceased. In the overall cohort, over 45% of patients were male, and roughly 75% had localized disease at diagnosis. To define immunogenic potential, the study profiled osteosarcoma specimens using whole genome, RNA and T-cell receptor sequencing, along with immunohistochemistry and reverse phase protein arrays. To characterize the osteosarcoma immunogenomic landscape, TCR sequencing results were integrated with transcriptome, protein array and immunostaining data. The goal of the study was to explain why immune checkpoint inhibitors show limited clinical activity in osteosarcoma. A few patients contributed a couple of samples from the same tumor site.

Results the study describes overall, beyond this receptor: Higher TCR productive clonality was observed in the immune-hot C3 cluster than in the cold C1 cluster, although TCR productive clonality remained low overall. About five cases had a single hyperexpanded clone dominating the repertoire, and all had fewer than 100 T-cell clonotypes. The clonality benchmarks were taken from external normal skin and healthy peripheral blood data instead of from matched normal tissue. Overall, productive TCR clonality was low, with an average of 0.09 and a maximum of 0.3, which suggests limited T-cell clonal expansion. Sample size was not determined by any statistical method, because osteosarcoma is rare and every possible sample was collected. Alongside the frozen tumor specimens, matched blood was collected from only two patients.

The rearranged chain carries TRBV11-3 and TRBJ2-2, with an unclear D gene assignment. Sequenced material: osteosarcoma tumor tissue from the femur. The sequence was obtained from a human donor with osteosarcoma. The CDR3 is CASSSFTRPGELFF. The nucleotides read TGTGCCAGCAGCTCTTTTACGAGGCCCGGGGAGCTGTTTTTT.